Reported below is one TCR beta chain. Its antigen is currently unknown. A read error is possible here, since a much larger clone lies one base away. This sample was taken from a study of blood T cells in healthy people across ages. Study-wide results and limits: No one knew whether donors had CMV, which possibly confounded expanded clonotype changes. Per million T cells, the diversity of TCR beta decreased roughly linearly as age advanced.

Primed by a sample-barcoded 5' primer and a J-beta primer mix, a second PCR proceeded for about 7 to 11 cycles. TCRdb re-derived calls from the 5' RACE reads in MiXCR, one entry per CDR3 protein. The table lists around 1,800,000 distinct CDR3 sequences, roughly two fifths of them singletons. The CDR3 is made up of 10 amino acids. In germline, CDR1 is DFQATT, CDR2 SNEGSKA (reference sequence). This receptor was taken from a human donor in good health. The chain uses TRBV20-1 and TRBJ2-4, with D hard to call. The better agreement between TRBJ2-7 and the DNA end casts doubt on the J call. Sequences were obtained from blood. The CDR3 DNA sequence: TGCAGTGCTGCCCCTTACGAGCAGTACTTC. This translates into CSAAPYEQYF.